These 18 T cell receptor beta chains were all obtained from the same sample, sequenced in a study of T-cell memory formation after mild COVID-19 (dated by TCRdb to the early 2020s). The library was built by means of 5' RACE. Instrument on record: Illumina NovaSeq 6000. TCRdb reworked the public reads: Q25 trimming with fastp, MiXCR clone assembly, productive beta chains retained. Rows are unified per CDR3 protein, each entry keeping the most common DNA and genes. This sample holds some 200,000 distinct CDR3 sequences; more than 8% were observed only once. About 3.8% of the sample is in the top ten clones. The sample comprised PBMCs or a T cell subset sorted from them (not recorded which). The origin of the receptors is a man between 18 and 29 years old who had mild COVID-19 (a few samples of this study predate the infection). The sample titles of this study are shuffled in the database, so cell type and time point are left out; the donor was told from shared clones.

This chain uses TRBV10-3 with TRBJ2-1, with D possibly being TRBD1 (6 bases). With 3 bases removed from V and 7 bases from J, the gap between germline ends came to 10 bases. The CDR3 runs 13 residues. CDR1 and CDR2 from the germline V gene are ENHRY and SYGVKD. The CDR3 DNA sequence: TGTGCCATCAGTGAAGGGGGACATAATGAGCAGTTCTTC. Its protein is CAISEGGHNEQFF.

This clonotype was counted ten times or more. The chain has TRBV5-1 and TRBJ2-3; D call uncertain. Trimming left V 0 bases short and J 2 bases short, with 7 bases between. CDR1 SGHRS and CDR2 YFSETQ come from the germline V gene. The CDR3 has 14 amino acids. The CDR3 loop is CASSLDWNTDTQYF. The CDR3 DNA is TGCGCCAGCAGCTTGGACTGGAACACAGATACGCAGTATTTT.

This clonotype was detected a few times. The chain is built from TRBV18 and TRBJ1-2; 9 positions match TRBD1. CDR1 and CDR2 (germline): KGHSH, LQKENI. The V segment lost 3 bases and the J segment 4 bases; nucleotides outside the gene matches: 9. The CDR3 has 16 residues. The CDR3 DNA reads TGTGCCAGCTCACCTGACGGGACAGGGTATATCTATGGCTACACCTTC. Translated: CASSPDGTGYIYGYTF.

This chain uses TRBV27 with TRBJ1-2, with D possibly TRBD1 on 6 matching bases. Trimming pared 5 bases from V and 7 bases from J, leaving 20 bases between. There are 15 residues in the CDR3. CDR1 is MNHEY and CDR2 is SMNVEV in the germline V gene (reference sequence). The CDR3 loop is CASSQSGRRGGGYTF. Here the CDR3 DNA reads TGTGCCAGCAGTCAGTCAGGACGGAGAGGGGGTGGCTACACCTTC.

This clonotype showed up many times. The chain recombines TRBV11-2 with TRBJ2-5; 15 bases map to TRBD2. The CDR3 spans 18 residues. Looked up from germline, CDR1 is SGHAT and CDR2 is FQNNGV. Unmatched junction bases numbered 12, after V lost 5 bases and J lost 5 bases. The CDR3 DNA reads as TGTGCCAGCAGCCCCAAGAGGACTAGCGGGGGGGCCCCGGAGACCCAGTACTTC. This translates into CASSPKRTSGGAPETQYF.

In this sample, this clonotype turned up a few times. The chain links TRBV6-5 to TRBJ2-3, with D unresolved. The CDR3 spans 14 residues. The germline V and J ends were trimmed by 5 bases and 0 bases, with 9 bases remaining between them. Germline assignment: CDR1 MNHEY and CDR2 SVGAGI. CDR3 DNA: TGTGCCAGCAGTCCGACCTTCAGCACAGATACGCAGTATTTT. Its protein product is CASSPTFSTDTQYF.

The V and J genes are TRBV11-2 and TRBJ2-3; TRBD1 or TRBD2 may be the D gene (5 bases each). Trimming cost V 6 bases and J 0 bases, with 19 bases left between them. CDR1 SGHAT and CDR2 FQNNGV come from the germline V gene. This CDR3 contains 17 residues. CDR3 nucleotides: TGTGCCAGCAGGCAACCGGGACGCCGGCCCAGCACAGATACGCAGTATTTT. The encoded protein is CASRQPGRRPSTDTQYF.

This clonotype was recorded at least ten times. The chain employs TRBV7-2 and TRBJ1-4, with a possible D match to TRBD1 (6 bases). The CDR3 runs to 15 residues. CDR1 is SGHTA and CDR2 is FQGNSA in the germline V gene. Deletions cut 4 bases from V and 4 bases from J, with 13 bases between. CDR3 protein: CASSSTTGINEKLFF. The CDR3 nucleotides read TGTGCCAGCAGCTCTACGACAGGAATTAATGAAAAACTGTTTTTT. Drawing the rest from reference TRBV7-2 and TRBJ1-4, the complete variable domain is GAGVSQSPSNKVTEKGKDVELRCDPISGHTALYWYRQSLGQGLEFLIYFQGNSAPDKSGLPSDRFSAERTGGSVSTLTIQRTQQEDSAVYLCASSSTTGINEKLFFGSGTQLSVL.

This clonotype appeared many times. The gene calls are TRBV5-5 and TRBJ1-5, with a tentative D call TRBD1 (5 bases). CDR3 length: 13 amino acids. V lost 0 bases, J lost 7 bases, and 8 bases lay in between. The germline gives CDR1 SGHKS, CDR2 YYEKEE (reference sequence). DNA of the CDR3: TGTGCCAGCAGCTTGGGATGGGACCAGCCCCAGCATTTT. Residues: CASSLGWDQPQHF.

The V and J genes are TRBV20-1 and TRBJ2-4; a weak D match, TRBD1 (6 bases). The CDR3 has 14 amino acids. V was trimmed by 6 bases and J by 1 base, leaving 13 bases between them. CDR1 is DFQATT and CDR2 is SNEGSKA in the germline V gene (reference sequence). CDR3: CSAALGAAKNIQYF. The CDR3 bases are TGCAGTGCCGCCCTGGGGGCGGCCAAAAACATTCAGTACTTC.

CDR3 nucleotide sequence: TGTGCTAGTGGTCCATGGGACAGGGGTATTCTGGATGAGCAGTTCTTC. It translates to CASGPWDRGILDEQFF. The chain has TRBV12-5 and TRBJ2-1, with TRBD1 identical over 10 bases. The CDR3 is made up of 16 amino acids. Germline V lookup: CDR1 LGHNT, CDR2 FRNRAP. Losses at the gene ends were 5 bases for V and 8 bases for J; bases not matched to a gene: 12.

The genes are TRBV15 and TRBJ2-3, with D possibly being TRBD2 (6 bases). The CDR3 length is 16 residues. Germline V lookup: CDR1 LNHNV, CDR2 YYDKDF (reference sequence). V was cut by 0 bases and J by 5 bases, with 15 bases left in between. The DNA for the CDR3 is TGTGCCACCAGCAGAGATGGGGCGGGGTACAAAGATACGCAGTATTTT. As protein: CATSRDGAGYKDTQYF.

This clonotype came up a few times. This chain connects TRBV4-3 to TRBJ1-2; D unresolved. V was clipped by 0 bases and J by 1 base, with 6 bases between them. CDR1 is LGHNA, CDR2 YSLEER, per germline. The CDR3 runs to 14 residues. The CDR3 coding sequence is TGCGCCAGCAGCCAAGATGTCCTTAACTATGGCTACACCTTC. Its translation: CASSQDVLNYGYTF.

This sequence joins TRBV12-3 or TRBV12-4 and TRBJ1-6; no clear D. The V gene lost 4 bases and the J gene lost 6 bases, with 4 bases spanning the gap. This CDR3 comprises 12 residues. Here the CDR3 DNA reads TGTGCCAGCAGTTCAATTAATTCACCCCTCCACTTT. Translating it yields CASSSINSPLHF.

This clonotype was counted a few times. This chain links TRBV5-1 with TRBJ1-3; tentatively, D is TRBD1 (5 bases). V gave up 0 bases and J gave up 1 base, with 11 bases separating them. This CDR3 is built from 16 residues. The germline V gene encodes CDR1 SGHRS and CDR2 YFSETQ. CDR3 sequence reads: CASSLDVGASGNTIYF. CDR3 bases: TGCGCCAGCAGCTTGGATGTAGGGGCGTCTGGAAACACCATATATTTT.

This clonotype was picked up many times. J is TRBJ2-1 and V is TRBV5-1, with TRBD2 identical over 14 bases. This CDR3 has 17 amino acids. V lost 4 bases and J lost 10; bases outside the gene matches: 13. CDR1 is SGHRS, CDR2 YFSETQ, per germline. In nucleotides, the CDR3 is TGCGCCAGCAGCCTGTTACTGACTAGCGGGGGGGCCGGGGAGCAGTTCTTC. It codes for CASSLLLTSGGAGEQFF.

The chain recombines TRBV6-7 with TRBJ2-7; D unresolved. TRBV6-7 is classed as an ORF, of uncertain function. The CDR3 runs to 11 residues. V was pared by 6 bases and J by 6 bases, with 9 bases between. The CDR3 nucleotides read TGTGCCAGCAGCCGTTGCGGCGAGCAGTACTTC. As protein: CASSRCGEQYF.

There are many counts of this clonotype. The V and J genes are TRBV20-1 and TRBJ2-3; TRBD2 agrees at 14 bases. The CDR3 totals 15 residues. The V gene end was trimmed by 5 bases and the J gene end by 6 bases; junction bases not matched to a gene: 7. Germline CDR1 reads DFQATT; CDR2 reads SNEGSKA (reference sequence). In nucleotides, the CDR3 is TGCAGTGCTCCAGGGACTAGCGGGGGACTGGATACGCAGTATTTT. Protein sequence: CSAPGTSGGLDTQYF.